These 28 T cell receptor beta chains were all obtained from the same sample, sequenced in a study of T cells after yellow fever vaccination. TCRdb itself ran the 5' RACE reads through MiXCR, one entry per CDR3 protein. The sample gives about 58,000 distinct CDR3 sequences, around 6.9% of which show up once; less than 45% is in the top ten. The input for sequencing was CD8+ T cells sorted from PBMCs, taken on the day of the first yellow fever vaccination. Receptor source: a man aged 18 to 29 who received the YFV17D yellow fever vaccine.

The chain links TRBV29-1 to TRBJ1-2, with TRBD1 matching over 7 bases. Germline V lookup: CDR1 SQVTM, CDR2 ANQGSEA. The CDR3 length is 12 residues. Germline trimming cut 2 bases from V and 4 bases from J; bases unmatched to any gene: 1. The CDR3 nucleotides read TGCAGCGTTGAACAGGGGGTCTATGGCTACACCTTC. Amino acid sequence: CSVEQGVYGYTF. The full variable domain, rest sourced from reference TRBV29-1 and TRBJ1-2, is SAVISQKPSRDICQRGTSLTIQCQVDSQVTMMFWYRQQPGQSLTLIATANQGSEATYESGFVIDKFPISRPNLTFSTLTVSNMSPEDSSIYLCSVEQGVYGYTFGSGTRLTVV.

This clonotype was seen ten or more times. This sequence joins TRBV9 and TRBJ1-2, with TRBD1 identical over 7 bases. Germline CDR1 reads SGDLS; CDR2 reads YYNGEE. The CDR3 covers 12 residues. The V segment lost 3 bases and the J segment 8 bases; nucleotides outside the gene matches: 4. This chain's CDR3 is CASSGDRVGYTF. The CDR3 DNA follows: TGTGCCAGCAGCGGAGACAGGGTCGGCTACACCTTC. Using reference TRBV9 and TRBJ1-2 for the parts outside the CDR3, the full variable domain is DSGVTQTPKHLITATGQRVTLRCSPRSGDLSVYWYQQSLDQGLQFLIQYYNGEERAKGNILERFSAQQFPDLHSELNLSSLELGDSALYFCASSGDRVGYTFGSGTRLTVV.

Note on this clonotype: One end of the junction is discordant with germline, which a read error may explain. This sequence joins TRBV4-1 and TRBJ1-1; perhaps TRBD1 as D (5 bases). The germline V gene encodes CDR1 MGHRA and CDR2 YSYEKL. The CDR3 spans 14 residues. The CDR3 DNA sequence: TGCGCCAGCAGTCAAGGGGAATACGACTCTGAAGCTTTCTTT. This codes for CASSQGEYDSEAFF.

The chain links TRBV3-1 to TRBJ2-1, with D perhaps matching TRBD2 (6 bases). V was trimmed by 3 bases and J by 8 bases, leaving 23 bases between them. CDR3 length equals 17 residues. Germline V gene sequence: CDR1 LGHDT, CDR2 YNNKEL (reference sequence). This CDR3 is CASSQTGPSLSGDEQFF. CDR3 nucleotide sequence: TGTGCCAGCAGCCAGACCGGGCCAAGCCTTAGCGGTGATGAGCAGTTCTTC.

This chain's CDR3 is CASSYGRSQANEQYF. The CDR3 coding sequence is TGTGCCAGCAGTTACGGCCGGTCACAGGCCAACGAGCAGTACTTC. The genes are TRBV6-2 or TRBV6-3 and TRBJ2-7; tentatively, D is TRBD1 (5 bases). The V gene's germline CDR1 is MNHEY and CDR2 SVGEGT. The V and J ends lost 2 bases and 5 bases respectively, with 16 bases between them. This CDR3 has 15 amino acids.

This clonotype showed up many times. The chain joins TRBV9 to TRBJ1-2, with 8 bases fitting TRBD1. The CDR3 is made up of 16 amino acids. Germline loops: CDR1 SGDLS, CDR2 YYNGEE. The J segment lost 7 bases and the V segment lost 4 bases, leaving 15 bases of the junction unmatched. For the CDR3, the DNA is TGTGCCAGCAGCCGGGGACAGGAGGGTATAAGGTCTGGCTACACCTTC. Translated: CASSRGQEGIRSGYTF.

This clonotype occurred many times. The J gene is TRBJ2-7, the V gene TRBV12-3 or TRBV12-4; D gene ambiguous. The CDR3 consists of 12 residues. V lost 3 bases and J lost 2, with 5 bases in between. Written as DNA, the CDR3 is TGTGCCAGCAGTTTTAACACCTACGAGCAGTACGTC. Protein product: CASSFNTYEQYV.

About this clonotype itself: Possible read error: a much larger clone is one base away. The V call is TRBV7-2, the J call TRBJ2-1; D possibly corresponds to TRBD2 (6 bases). The CDR3 is made up of 14 amino acids. CDR1 and CDR2 from the germline V gene are SGHTA and FQGNSA. V was cut by 8 bases and J by 8 bases, with 19 bases left in between. CDR3 in DNA: TGTGCCAGCCAGGCGGGGCGGGCGGTGGATGAGCAGTTCTTC. Amino acid sequence: CASQAGRAVDEQFF. The whole variable domain, remainder taken from reference TRBV7-2 and TRBJ2-1, is GAGVSQSPSNKVTEKGKDVELRCDPISGHTALYWYRQSLGQGLEFLIYFQGNSAPDKSGLPSDRFSAERTGGSVSTLTIQRTQQEDSAVYLCASQAGRAVDEQFFGPGTRLTVL.

This clonotype has ten or more counts. The chain carries TRBV4-2 and TRBJ2-7; D might be TRBD2 (6 bases). CDR1 is LGHNA and CDR2 is YNFKEQ in the germline V gene. V was pared by 8 bases and J by 0 bases, with 17 bases between. The CDR3 is 15 residues long. The CDR3, as DNA: TGTGCCAGCTCTCCCGGGACCGGGAGCTCCTACGAGCAGTACTTC. Its translation is CASSPGTGSSYEQYF.

The sample holds a few counts of this clonotype. The chain joins TRBV7-3 to TRBJ2-1; D may match TRBD1 or TRBD2 (6 bases each). Trimming pared 3 bases from V and 2 bases from J, leaving 11 bases between. The CDR3 consists of 15 residues. The germline V gene encodes CDR1 SGHTA and CDR2 FQGTGA. CDR3 protein: CASSFWGATYNEQFF. Written as DNA, the CDR3 is TGTGCCAGCAGCTTTTGGGGGGCCACCTACAATGAGCAGTTCTTC.

This clonotype came up many times. The chain recombines TRBV29-1 with TRBJ2-5; D possibly uses TRBD1 or TRBD2 (5 bases each). Germline V gene sequence: CDR1 SQVTM, CDR2 ANQGSEA. V was shortened by 4 bases and J by 5 bases, with 14 bases between the two germline ends. This CDR3 comprises 13 residues. CDR3 sequence reads: CSVGGWDLETQYF. CDR3 DNA: TGCAGCGTTGGGGGGTGGGATCTGGAGACCCAGTACTTC. The entire variable domain, with the rest obtained from reference TRBV29-1 and TRBJ2-5, is as follows: SAVISQKPSRDICQRGTSLTIQCQVDSQVTMMFWYRQQPGQSLTLIATANQGSEATYESGFVIDKFPISRPNLTFSTLTVSNMSPEDSSIYLCSVGGWDLETQYFGPGTRLLVL.

This clonotype was picked up a small number of times. This chain links TRBV4-1 with TRBJ2-5; D perhaps matches TRBD2 (5 bases). CDR1 is MGHRA, CDR2 YSYEKL, per germline. The CDR3 has 14 amino acids. V lost 1 base, J lost 7 bases, and 13 bases lay in between. CDR3 in DNA: TGCGCCAGCAGCCAAGGTCAGGTAGGAGGGACCCAGTACTTC. It translates to CASSQGQVGGTQYF.

This clonotype was detected only a few times. The J gene is TRBJ2-5, the V gene TRBV4-3; the D gene is possibly TRBD1 (6 bases). The germline V gene encodes CDR1 LGHNA and CDR2 YSLEER. V dropped 0 bases and J dropped 2 bases, with 19 bases sitting between them. The CDR3 sequence is 18 residues long. This CDR3 reads CASSQDLGGGRGQETQYF. The CDR3 region has the DNA TGCGCCAGCAGCCAAGATCTCGGTGGGGGCCGGGGACAAGAGACCCAGTACTTC.

Remarks on this clonotype: One end of the junction does not line up with germline, which may come from a read error. The chain employs TRBV4-2 and TRBJ2-7, with TRBD1 identical over 8 bases. The germline V gene has CDR1 LGHNA and CDR2 YNFKEQ. This CDR3 has 13 amino acids. The CDR3 loop reads CASSQERTGPAFF. The CDR3 bases are TGTGCCAGCAGCCAGGAACGGACAGGGCCCGCTTTCTTC.

This clonotype was counted ten times or more. The chain links TRBV29-1 to TRBJ1-1; 9 positions match TRBD1. The germline gives CDR1 SQVTM, CDR2 ANQGSEA. The CDR3 runs to 15 residues. V trimming: 6 bases; J trimming: 4 bases; junction bases outside the gene matches: 12. In nucleotides, the CDR3 is TGCAGCGTGCGAACCCCGGAGACAGGGGGCACTGAAGCTTTCTTT. Amino acids: CSVRTPETGGTEAFF.

This clonotype was counted many times. The chain couples TRBV9 to TRBJ2-1; 8 nucleotides agree with TRBD2. The germline V gene has CDR1 SGDLS and CDR2 YYNGEE. The CDR3 is made up of 15 amino acids. Losses at the gene ends were 3 bases for V and 4 bases for J; bases not matched to a gene: 6. CDR3: CASSGRTSTYNEQFF. CDR3 DNA: TGTGCCAGCAGCGGAAGGACTAGCACTTACAATGAGCAGTTCTTC.

This chain joins TRBV7-6 and TRBJ2-7; D not resolved. This CDR3 has 15 amino acids. Germline V gives CDR1 SGHVS, CDR2 FNYEAQ. V was shortened by 4 bases and J by 6 bases, with 19 bases between the two germline ends. CDR3 protein: CASSSIFDETAEQYF. The CDR3 coding sequence is TGTGCCAGCAGCTCGATCTTCGACGAGACGGCCGAGCAGTACTTC.

The table lists this clonotype with many counts. The V and J genes are TRBV5-1 and TRBJ2-5; D may be TRBD2 (5 bases). The CDR3 covers 14 residues. Germline CDR1 SGHRS, CDR2 YFSETQ. The CDR3: CAGPLVARGETQYF. The CDR3 DNA reads as TGCGCTGGTCCCTTAGTGGCCCGGGGAGAGACCCAGTACTTC.

This clonotype was counted at least ten times. V is TRBV2 and J is TRBJ2-2; D unresolved. Germline CDR1 reads SNHLY; CDR2 reads FYNNEI. The V and J ends lost 6 bases and 3 bases respectively, with 2 bases between them. This CDR3 is 11 amino acids long. CDR3 sequence (DNA): TGTGCCAGCAGGGACACCGGGGAGCTGTTTTTT. As protein: CASRDTGELFF.

This chain connects TRBV11-2 to TRBJ2-7, with D uncertain. V dropped 4 bases and J dropped 0 bases, with 16 bases sitting between them. The CDR3 is 16 residues long. CDR1 is SGHAT, CDR2 FQNNGV, per germline. The CDR3 loop is CASSSPTAYFSYEQYF. In nucleotides, the CDR3 is TGTGCCAGCAGCTCCCCGACCGCTTACTTCTCCTACGAGCAGTACTTC.

This clonotype has more than one count but fewer than ten. This chain uses TRBV7-2 with TRBJ2-3; 7 nucleotides match TRBD2. The CDR3 is 15 residues long. The germline V gene encodes CDR1 SGHTA and CDR2 FQGNSA. After removal of 1 base from V and 4 bases from J, the junction contained 5 bases not matched to a gene. The CDR3 region has the DNA TGTGCCAGCAGCTTAGTTGGGGGGGGGGCAGATACGCAGTATTTT. Its translation: CASSLVGGGADTQYF.

The sample holds a few counts of this clonotype. V usage is TRBV7-6 and J usage is TRBJ2-5; no reliable D call. This CDR3 spans 14 amino acids. Looked up from germline, CDR1 is SGHVS and CDR2 is FNYEAQ. The V end lost 6 bases, the J end lost 1 base, and 12 bases lay between the germline ends. CDR3 loop: CASRPLSLQETQYF. The CDR3 DNA sequence: TGTGCCAGCAGACCCCTAAGTCTCCAAGAGACCCAGTACTTC.

This clonotype has at least ten counts. The chain has TRBV4-2 and TRBJ2-7, with D tentatively TRBD1 (5 bases). Germline-derived CDR1 and CDR2 are LGHNA and YNFKEQ. The CDR3 is 13 residues long. V was shortened by 4 bases and J by 1 base, with 8 bases between the two germline ends. Here the CDR3 reads CASSPDTSYEQYF. The CDR3 coding sequence is TGTGCCAGCAGCCCGGACACATCCTACGAGCAGTACTTC.

There are many counts of this clonotype. The genes are TRBV13 and TRBJ2-3; tentatively, D is TRBD1 (6 bases). Germline V gene lookup returns CDR1 PRHDT and CDR2 FYEKMQ (reference sequence). This CDR3 has 15 amino acids. The germline V and J ends were trimmed by 2 bases and 2 bases, with 11 bases remaining between them. The CDR3 sequence: CASSLNDRITDTQYF. Written as DNA, the CDR3 is TGTGCCAGCAGCTTAAACGACAGGATCACAGATACGCAGTATTTT.

There are a few counts of this clonotype. The chain uses TRBV3-1 and TRBJ2-1; D possibly corresponds to TRBD2 (5 bases). The V gene's germline CDR1 is LGHDT and CDR2 YNNKEL (reference sequence). The length of the CDR3 is 15 residues. V was pared by 3 bases and J by 0 bases, with 9 bases between. DNA for the CDR3: TGTGCCAGCAGCCAGGACTCGAGCTCCTACAATGAGCAGTTCTTC. Residues: CASSQDSSSYNEQFF.

This clonotype was seen ten or more times. This chain uses TRBV4-1 with TRBJ2-7; possible D gene TRBD2, 6 bases. This CDR3 is built from 15 residues. Germline V gene lookup returns CDR1 MGHRA and CDR2 YSYEKL. Trimming left V 0 bases short and J 5 bases short, with 14 bases between. CDR3 coding DNA: TGCGCCAGCAGCCAAGATTGGAGGGATGGGGACGAGCAGTACGTC. It codes for CASSQDWRDGDEQYV.

A few counts support this clonotype. The chain has TRBV5-5 and TRBJ1-1, with D maybe TRBD1 (6 bases). Germline CDR1 is SGHKS and CDR2 is YYEKEE (reference sequence). The CDR3 runs 13 residues. V lost 2 bases to trimming and J lost 3 bases, with 8 bases between them. In nucleotides, the CDR3 is TGTGCCAGCAGCTTCCCAGGGGACACTGAAGCTTTCTTT. This gives the protein CASSFPGDTEAFF.

The J gene is TRBJ2-1, the V gene TRBV5-1; 8 bases map to TRBD2. Germline V gene sequence: CDR1 SGHRS, CDR2 YFSETQ. There are 14 residues in the CDR3. V was clipped by 2 bases and J by 9 bases; unmatched bases: 7. CDR3 nucleotides: TGCGCCAGCAGCTTTCGGGGGGGCTTTGTTGAGCAGTTCTTC. This codes for CASSFRGGFVEQFF. Complete variable domain (other parts from reference TRBV5-1 and TRBJ2-1): KAGVTQTPRYLIKTRGQQVTLSCSPISGHRSVSWYQQTPGQGLQFLFEYFSETQRNKGNFPGRFSGRQFSNSRSEMNVSTLELGDSALYLCASSFRGGFVEQFFGPGTRLTVL.